This entry lists 22 T cell receptor beta chains sequenced from one sample in a study of regulatory T cells in long-lasting Graves disease. TCR beta libraries were built with iRepertoire HTBI primers and Arm-PCR of CDR3 regions. A single record per CDR3 protein comes from TCRdb applying MiXCR to the multiplex PCR reads. The sample holds fewer than 550,000 distinct CDR3 sequences, roughly 16% seen once. Time point indicated: newly diagnosed GD, antithyroid drugs for less than 3 months. PBMCs provided the RNA from which the TCR library was made. The sample also formed part of further work on T cells in Graves' hyperthyroidism and ophthalmopathy.

This material consisted of peripheral blood mononuclear cells (PBMCs), taken at new diagnosis, from a patient treated with antithyroid drugs. All receptors derive from a woman aged 40 to 65 with Graves disease.

This clonotype has ten or more counts. This chain links TRBV7-9 with TRBJ1-1; D not certain. The germline CDR1 and CDR2 sequences are SEHNR and FQNEAQ (reference sequence). Trimming shortened V by 8 bases and J by 2 bases, and 6 bases separated the two germline ends. The CDR3 runs to 11 residues. The CDR3 region is CASDLNTEAFF. As DNA, the CDR3 is TGTGCCAGCGACTTAAACACTGAAGCTTTCTTT.

This clonotype has a count of ten or more. The CDR3 region has the DNA TGTGCCAGCAGTTACGATGGGGGGCGGGGTGAGCAGTTCTTC. This translates into CASSYDGGRGEQFF. The genes are TRBV6-2 or TRBV6-3 and TRBJ2-1, with D perhaps TRBD1 or TRBD2 (6 bases each). The germline gives CDR1 MNHEY, CDR2 SVGEGT. The CDR3 loop spans 14 amino acids. The germline V and J ends were trimmed by 2 bases and 9 bases, with 14 bases remaining between them.

Comments on this clonotype: This may arise from a read error, as a much more abundant clone is one base away. This chain connects TRBV12-3 or TRBV12-4 to TRBJ1-2; no reliable D call. The CDR3 covers 14 residues. Deletions cut 1 base from V and 9 bases from J, with 15 bases between. CDR3 in amino acids: CASSLDFSVNSYTF. The CDR3 region has the DNA TGTGCCAGCAGTTTAGATTTTTCGGTGAACAGCTACACCTTC.

The chain uses TRBV19 and TRBJ2-7; perhaps TRBD1 as D (5 bases). This CDR3 is 15 amino acids long. The ends were cut back, 5 bases at V and 0 bases at J, with 14 bases in the middle. Germline assignment: CDR1 LNHDA and CDR2 SQIVND (reference sequence). Here the CDR3 DNA reads TGTGCCAGTAGTCCGCAGGGATTCAGCTCCTACGAGCAGTACTTC. Translation: CASSPQGFSSYEQYF.

This clonotype has a count of ten or more. The rearrangement joins TRBV5-1 to TRBJ1-1; D may be TRBD1 (5 bases). Per the germline V gene, CDR1 is SGHRS and CDR2 is YFSETQ. There are 13 residues in the CDR3. Trimming stripped 0 bases from V and 7 bases from J, with 10 bases between. CDR3 nucleotide sequence: TGCGCCAGCAGCTTGGTTCAGGGAGGTGAAGCTTTCTTT. It codes for CASSLVQGGEAFF. The full variable domain, rest sourced from reference TRBV5-1 and TRBJ1-1, is KAGVTQTPRYLIKTRGQQVTLSCSPISGHRSVSWYQQTPGQGLQFLFEYFSETQRNKGNFPGRFSGRQFSNSRSEMNVSTLELGDSALYLCASSLVQGGEAFFGQGTRLTVV.

This chain joins TRBV6-1 and TRBJ1-5, with D unresolved. The CDR3 loop spans 14 amino acids. V was cut by 0 bases and J by 3 bases, with 6 bases left in between. Germline CDR1 and CDR2: MNHNS and SASEGT. The CDR3 coding sequence is TGTGCCAGCAGTGAAGCGGTAGTCAATCAGCCCCAGCATTTT. Translating it yields CASSEAVVNQPQHF.

CDR3 amino acids: CASPDSWGGYTF. In nucleotides, the CDR3 is TGTGCCAGTCCGGACTCTTGGGGTGGCTACACCTTC. This chain uses TRBV19 with TRBJ1-2; D not certain. The V gene's germline CDR1 is LNHDA and CDR2 SQIVND (reference sequence). The CDR3 runs 12 residues. Trimming stripped 8 bases from V and 7 bases from J, with 14 bases between.

The chain couples TRBV19 to TRBJ2-3; D unresolved. The CDR3 length is 14 residues. Germline loops: CDR1 LNHDA, CDR2 SQIVND (reference sequence). V was cut by 5 bases and J by 3 bases, with 12 bases left in between. The CDR3 nucleotides read TGTGCCAGTAGTCCCCTTTCCAAGACAGATACGCAGTATTTT. Protein sequence: CASSPLSKTDTQYF.

This clonotype has ten or more counts. The J gene is TRBJ1-1, the V gene TRBV5-1; D is perhaps TRBD1 (6 bases). The V gene's germline CDR1 is SGHRS and CDR2 YFSETQ. The CDR3 loop spans 15 amino acids. V was clipped by 0 bases and J by 4 bases, with 13 bases between them. CDR3 nucleotide sequence: TGCGCCAGCAGCTTGGGGGGGCTCAGGGGCACTGAAGCTTTCTTT. It encodes CASSLGGLRGTEAFF.

On this clonotype itself: One end of the junction does not line up with germline, which may come from a read error. J is TRBJ1-4 and V is TRBV6-4; tentatively, D is TRBD1 (5 bases). There are 13 residues in the CDR3. Germline CDR1 MRHNA, CDR2 SNTAGT. The CDR3 DNA is TGCGCCAGCAGTGGGGGGACGGGTGAAAAACTGTTTTTT. This encodes CASSGGTGEKLFF.

The chain combines TRBV29-1 with TRBJ1-5; 9 bases map to TRBD1. CDR3 length: 15 residues. After removal of 4 bases from V and 5 bases from J, the junction contained 9 bases not matched to a gene. The germline V gene encodes CDR1 SQVTM and CDR2 ANQGSEA. The CDR3 loop is CSVAPGTGFDQPQHF. Here the CDR3 DNA reads TGCAGCGTTGCCCCCGGGACAGGGTTCGATCAGCCCCAGCATTTT.

The chain uses TRBV11-1 and TRBJ2-3; either TRBD1 or TRBD2 may fit D (5 bases each). Germline values: CDR1 SGHAT, CDR2 FQDESV (reference sequence). The CDR3 totals 15 residues. Trimming cost V 4 bases and J 3 bases, with 14 bases left between them. CDR3 nucleotides: TGTGCCAGCAGCTCAGGGACCGTTCAGACAGATACGCAGTATTTT. Amino acids: CASSSGTVQTDTQYF.

This clonotype was counted only a few times. The chain joins TRBV7-3 to TRBJ2-5; 8 positions match TRBD2. Germline loops: CDR1 SGHTA, CDR2 FQGTGA. The CDR3 extends over 17 amino acids. V was pared by 8 bases and J by 0 bases, with 14 bases of the junction left unmatched. CDR3 amino acids: CASAMAGGLLNQETQYF. CDR3 bases: TGTGCCAGCGCAATGGCGGGGGGCCTCCTCAACCAAGAGACCCAGTACTTC.

J is TRBJ1-5 and V is TRBV5-1, with 7 bases matching TRBD1. J gave up 1 base and V 4 bases, and 5 bases lay outside the gene matches. The CDR3 runs to 15 residues. Germline V gene data show CDR1 as SGHRS and CDR2 as YFSETQ. CDR3 loop: CASSNTGESNQPQHF. Written as DNA, the CDR3 is TGCGCCAGCAGCAACACAGGGGAGAGCAATCAGCCCCAGCATTTT.

There are a few counts of this clonotype. This chain joins TRBV14 and TRBJ1-5, with D maybe TRBD1 (5 bases). Looked up from germline, CDR1 is SGHDN and CDR2 is FVKESK. This CDR3 has 14 amino acids. V lost 6 bases and J lost 11, with 20 bases in between. CDR3 bases: TGTGCCAGCAGAGCGATTGCGGGGGTTGCTTCCCAGCATTTT. This translates into CASRAIAGVASQHF.

A few counts support this clonotype. This chain joins TRBV4-2 and TRBJ2-1; 11 nucleotides align to TRBD2. CDR3 length: 17 residues. Per the germline V gene, CDR1 is LGHNA and CDR2 is YNFKEQ. V gave up 2 bases and J gave up 2 bases; unmatched junction bases: 5. The CDR3 region is CASSQSNSGGAYNEQFF. CDR3 nucleotides: TGTGCCAGCAGCCAATCCAATAGCGGGGGGGCCTACAATGAGCAGTTCTTC.

On this clonotype: The junction differs from germline at one of its ends, possibly a read error. The chain employs TRBV5-1 and TRBJ2-2; 12 nucleotides agree with TRBD2. The CDR3 sequence is 16 residues long. CDR1 and CDR2 (germline): SGHRS, YFSETQ. For the CDR3, the DNA is TGCGCTAGCAACAATCCTAGCGGGGGGGCCTCCGGGGAGCTGTTTTTT. Protein sequence: CASNNPSGGASGELFF. Full variable domain (rest looked up from reference TRBV5-1 and TRBJ2-2): KAGVTQTPRYLIKTRGQQVTLSCSPISGHRSVSWYQQTPGQGLQFLFEYFSETQRNKGNFPGRFSGRQFSNSRSEMNVSTLELGDSALYLCASNNPSGGASGELFFGEGSRLTVL.

The rearrangement links TRBV10-3 to TRBJ2-1, with D tentatively TRBD1 (8 bases). Germline assignment: CDR1 ENHRY and CDR2 SYGVKD. Trimming removed 11 bases from V and 0 bases from J, with 17 bases in between. This CDR3 is built from 15 residues. The CDR3 DNA is TGTGCCGCAACAGGGGGGGAGAGCTCCTACAATGAGCAGTTCTTC. It encodes CAATGGESSYNEQFF.

This clonotype appeared a few times. The chain recombines TRBV19 with TRBJ1-1; maybe TRBD1 (5 bases). The V end was cut by 7 bases, the J end by 2 bases, with 14 bases between. CDR3 length equals 14 residues. Per the germline V gene, CDR1 is LNHDA and CDR2 is SQIVND (reference sequence). The CDR3 DNA is TGTGCCAGTATAGGGGTTAAGGACAACACTGAAGCTTTCTTT. Its protein product is CASIGVKDNTEAFF.

This rearrangement joins TRBV29-1 to TRBJ1-2, with D possibly matching TRBD1 (5 bases). The CDR3 length is 14 residues. V was trimmed by 4 bases and J by 4 bases, leaving 16 bases between them. The germline gives CDR1 SQVTM, CDR2 ANQGSEA. CDR3 sequence: CSVVTGSLGYGYTF. The CDR3 DNA sequence: TGCAGCGTTGTTACAGGCTCCTTAGGCTATGGCTACACCTTC.

This clonotype was seen more than once but under ten times. The chain has TRBV7-6 and TRBJ2-2; D tentatively fits TRBD1 or TRBD2 (7 bases each). The CDR3 runs 17 residues. V shed 4 bases and J shed 0 bases, with 15 bases lying between them. From germline, CDR1 is SGHVS and CDR2 FNYEAQ. The CDR3 spells CASSSSGGGSNTGELFF. Written as DNA, the CDR3 is TGTGCCAGCAGCTCATCAGGGGGGGGTTCGAACACCGGGGAGCTGTTTTTT. Filled out from reference TRBV7-6 and TRBJ2-2, the complete variable domain reads GAGVSQSPRYKVTKRGQDVALRCDPISGHVSLYWYRQALGQGPEFLTYFNYEAQQDKSGLPNDRFSAERPEGSISTLTIQRTEQRDSAMYRCASSSSGGGSNTGELFFGEGSRLTVL.

The rearrangement joins TRBV4-1 to TRBJ1-6; no reliable D call. V was shortened by 0 bases and J by 14 bases, with 14 bases between the two germline ends. From germline, CDR1 is MGHRA and CDR2 YSYEKL. There are 14 residues in the CDR3. The CDR3 DNA is TGCGCCAGCAGCCAAGACGGGCGTCAATGGGCCCTCCACTTT. This codes for CASSQDGRQWALHF.